This entry lists 29 T cell receptor beta chains sequenced from one sample in a study of OX40 agonist ivuxolimab in advanced cancers. Assay: immunoSEQ multiplex PCR; the TCRdb copy retains only in-frame clones and omits some. The top ten hold 2.5% to 3.5% of the sample, which has just over 50,000 clones, roughly 84% seen once. The specimen comprised CD4+ or CD8+ T cells sorted from blood, sampled in a trial of the OX40 agonist ivuxolimab. The receptors originated from an adult with an advanced solid tumor such as melanoma, head and neck, liver or kidney cancer.

The chain has TRBV15 and TRBJ2-5, with 9 bases identical to TRBD1. The V gene's germline CDR1 is LNHNV and CDR2 YYDKDF (reference sequence). The CDR3 runs to 16 residues. V was clipped by 6 bases and J by 4 bases; unmatched bases: 12. CDR3: CATRGDTGGESETQYF. CDR3 nucleotide sequence: TGTGCCACCAGGGGGGATACAGGGGGCGAATCAGAGACCCAGTACTTC.

This rearrangement joins TRBV5-6 to TRBJ2-3; D is possibly TRBD1 (5 bases). The CDR3 has 13 residues. Trimming removed 5 bases from V and 6 bases from J, with 13 bases in between. The germline V gene has CDR1 SGHDT and CDR2 YYEEEE. The CDR3 is CASSVGRPDTQYF. The CDR3 nucleotides are TGTGCCAGCAGTGTGGGGCGGCCTGATACGCAGTATTTT.

This chain joins TRBV28 and TRBJ2-3; no reliable D call. Germline loops: CDR1 MDHEN, CDR2 SYDVKM. Trimming cost V 3 bases and J 7 bases, with 14 bases left between them. This CDR3 has 14 residues. The chain's CDR3 is CASSFRQDENTQYF. CDR3 nucleotide sequence: TGTGCCAGCAGTTTCAGGCAAGATGAGAATACGCAGTATTTT.

There are a few counts of this clone. This chain links TRBV25-1 with TRBJ2-7, with 7 bases fitting TRBD2. J was trimmed by 4 bases and V by 11 bases; bases with no gene match: 11. Looked up from germline, CDR1 is MGHDK and CDR2 is SYGVNS. CDR3 length: 13 amino acids. The CDR3 is CASQGAGEYEQYF. As DNA, the CDR3 is TGTGCCTCCCAAGGGGCGGGGGAATACGAGCAGTACTTC.

The chain combines TRBV5-4 with TRBJ2-5; D perhaps matches TRBD2 (5 bases). Trimming left V 5 bases short and J 4 bases short, with 12 bases between. The CDR3 length is 13 residues. From germline, CDR1 is SGHNT and CDR2 YYREEE (reference sequence). The CDR3 protein is CASSLRGSETQYF. The CDR3 DNA reads as TGTGCCAGCAGTCTCCGGGGTTCAGAGACCCAGTACTTC.

This clone was counted a single time. V is TRBV5-5 and J is TRBJ1-2; a possible D gene is TRBD1 (5 bases). The germline gives CDR1 SGHKS, CDR2 YYEKEE (reference sequence). The germline V and J ends were trimmed by 2 bases and 0 bases, with 11 bases remaining between them. The CDR3 totals 15 residues. Here the CDR3 DNA reads TGTGCCAGCAGCTTCCAGGGTAATCCTAACTATGGCTACACCTTC. Its protein product is CASSFQGNPNYGYTF. The full variable domain, completed using reference TRBV5-5 and TRBJ1-2, is DAGVTQSPTHLIKTRGQQVTLRCSPISGHKSVSWYQQVLGQGPQFIFQYYEKEERGRGNFPDRFSARQFPNYSSELNVNALLLGDSALYLCASSFQGNPNYGYTFGSGTRLTVV.

The rearrangement joins TRBV7-2 to TRBJ2-7, with D uncertain. Trimming took 1 base from V and 5 from J, leaving 12 bases between them. CDR3 size: 14 residues. CDR1 is SGHTA and CDR2 is FQGNSA in the germline V gene. CDR3 in amino acids: CASSLVPGLNEQYF. CDR3 nucleotide sequence: TGTGCCAGCAGCTTAGTTCCGGGCCTGAACGAGCAGTACTTC.

The rearrangement links TRBV6-1 to TRBJ1-2; the D is unclear. V was clipped by 7 bases and J by 4 bases, with 19 bases between them. The CDR3 consists of 15 residues. Looked up from germline, CDR1 is MNHNS and CDR2 is SASEGT. This CDR3 reads CASNARATVGYGYTF. The CDR3 coding sequence is TGTGCCAGCAACGCCCGGGCCACCGTAGGCTATGGCTACACCTTC.

The chain combines TRBV5-1 with TRBJ2-7; a possible D gene is TRBD1 (5 bases). Between the trimmed V and J ends, which lost 5 bases and 0 bases, there was a span of 15 bases. The CDR3 spans 15 residues. The V gene's germline CDR1 is SGHRS and CDR2 YFSETQ. The CDR3: CASRPDSLISYEQYF. The CDR3 DNA reads as TGCGCCAGCAGACCAGACAGTTTGATCTCCTACGAGCAGTACTTC.

V and J are TRBV4-2 and TRBJ2-1; 8 bases line up with TRBD1. Unmatched junction bases numbered 4, after V lost 3 bases and J lost 6 bases. Germline V lookup: CDR1 LGHNA, CDR2 YNFKEQ. The CDR3 is 14 amino acids. The CDR3 DNA reads as TGTGCCAGCAGCCAGCCCGGGACAGGCAATGAGCAGTTCTTC. Residues: CASSQPGTGNEQFF.

This chain connects TRBV9 to TRBJ1-1, with 8 bases aligning to TRBD1. This CDR3 has 15 amino acids. Germline CDR1 is SGDLS and CDR2 is YYNGEE. V trimming: 4 bases; J trimming: 0 bases; junction bases outside the gene matches: 5. CDR3 sequence (DNA): TGTGCCAGCAGCACGACAGGGGCCCTGAACACTGAAGCTTTCTTT. Translation: CASSTTGALNTEAFF.

The J gene is TRBJ2-7, the V gene TRBV14; D gene ambiguous. CDR3 length: 12 amino acids. Germline V gives CDR1 SGHDN, CDR2 FVKESK. Trimming cost V 1 base and J 2 bases, with 3 bases left between them. In nucleotides, the CDR3 is TGTGCCAGCAGCCAAGTTCCCTACGAGCAGTACTTC. This sequence encodes CASSQVPYEQYF.

The chain joins TRBV9 to TRBJ2-5; possible D gene TRBD2, 5 bases. The length of the CDR3 is 15 residues. The germline CDR1 and CDR2 sequences are SGDLS and YYNGEE. V shed 2 bases and J shed 5 bases, with 16 bases lying between them. CDR3 residues: CASSVGLVLAETQYF. DNA for the CDR3: TGTGCCAGCAGCGTCGGCCTCGTGTTAGCGGAGACCCAGTACTTC.

CDR3 sequence reads: CASSLADRAYGYTF. CDR3 bases: TGTGCCAGCAGCTTAGCGGACAGGGCGTATGGCTACACCTTC. V is TRBV5-4 and J is TRBJ1-2; TRBD1 agrees at 8 bases. V shed 2 bases and J 5 bases; nucleotides not matched to a gene: 5. Germline V CDR1 and CDR2: SGHNT, YYREEE (reference sequence). The CDR3 sequence is 14 residues long.

The rearrangement joins TRBV6-5 to TRBJ1-1; 8 bases are shared with TRBD1. The V and J ends lost 4 bases and 1 base, in that order; junction bases with no gene match: 2. Germline V gene lookup returns CDR1 MNHEY and CDR2 SVGAGI. This CDR3 contains 14 residues. The CDR3 DNA follows: TGTGCCAGCAGTTCGACAGGGGAGAACACTGAAGCTTTCTTT. As protein: CASSSTGENTEAFF.

The chain links TRBV6-1 to TRBJ2-5; D not certain. The germline V gene encodes CDR1 MNHNS and CDR2 SASEGT. V was pared by 2 bases and J by 1 base, with 14 bases between. The CDR3 is made up of 16 amino acids. Written as DNA, the CDR3 is TGTGCCAGCAGTGAATTTCTGATGCGACTCCAAGAGACCCAGTACTTC. Protein: CASSEFLMRLQETQYF.

The chain carries TRBV6-5 and TRBJ2-3; tentative D call: TRBD1 (6 bases). Trimming took 7 bases from V and 0 from J, leaving 14 bases between them. CDR1 is MNHEY, CDR2 SVGAGI, per germline. The CDR3 spans 15 residues. CDR3 DNA: TGTGCCAGCACCGACAGGAGCGGAAGCACAGATACGCAGTATTTT. It codes for CASTDRSGSTDTQYF.

This chain uses TRBV5-1 with TRBJ2-2, with a tentative D call TRBD2 (5 bases). This CDR3 is built from 14 residues. Per the germline V gene, CDR1 is SGHRS and CDR2 is YFSETQ. The ends were cut back, 3 bases at V and 4 bases at J, with 10 bases in the middle. CDR3 DNA: TGCGCCAGCAGCTCCGGAGGATTCACCGGGGAGCTGTTTTTT. It specifies CASSSGGFTGELFF. Drawing the rest from reference TRBV5-1 and TRBJ2-2, the complete variable domain is KAGVTQTPRYLIKTRGQQVTLSCSPISGHRSVSWYQQTPGQGLQFLFEYFSETQRNKGNFPGRFSGRQFSNSRSEMNVSTLELGDSALYLCASSSGGFTGELFFGEGSRLTVL.

The chain couples TRBV2 to TRBJ2-5; maybe TRBD2 (6 bases). Germline CDR1 SNHLY, CDR2 FYNNEI. The CDR3 totals 10 residues. V was cut by 6 bases and J by 8 bases, with 7 bases left in between. CDR3 loop: CASSGTTQYF. In DNA form, the CDR3 reads TGTGCCAGCAGCGGGACTACCCAGTACTTC.

The chain links TRBV5-6 to TRBJ1-2, with 10 bases matching TRBD1. Trimming removed 3 bases from V and 4 bases from J; junction bases left unmatched: 9. CDR1 and CDR2 (germline): SGHDT, YYEEEE. This CDR3 is 16 amino acids long. Here the CDR3 DNA reads TGTGCCAGCAGCTCCGCGTGGGACAGGGGCGCCTATGGCTACACCTTC. Protein: CASSSAWDRGAYGYTF.

This chain uses TRBV2 with TRBJ2-3; 9 nucleotides line up with TRBD2. In germline, CDR1 is SNHLY, CDR2 FYNNEI. This CDR3 is 15 amino acids long. The V segment lost 6 bases and the J segment 6 bases; nucleotides outside the gene matches: 10. DNA for the CDR3: TGTGCCAGCAGCATGGGCGGGGGGGCGTACGATACGCAGTATTTT. Translation gives CASSMGGGAYDTQYF. Looking up the rest from reference TRBV2 and TRBJ2-3 gives the full variable domain: EPEVTQTPSHQVTQMGQEVILRCVPISNHLYFYWYRQILGQKVEFLVSFYNNEISEKSEIFDDQFSVERPDGSNFTLKIRSTKLEDSAMYFCASSMGGGAYDTQYFGPGTRLTVL.

The V call is TRBV5-8, the J call TRBJ2-1, with 14 bases aligning to TRBD2. Germline V gene data show CDR1 as SGHTS and CDR2 as YDEGEE. Trimming at V came to 4 bases and at J to 9 bases, leaving 9 bases not matched to a gene. This CDR3 is built from 16 residues. In DNA form, the CDR3 reads TGTGCCAGCAGCCCGATGACTAGCGGGGGGGCCGGTGAGCAGTTCTTC. It is translated as CASSPMTSGGAGEQFF.

The chain is built from TRBV19 and TRBJ1-1; TRBD1 matches 8 bases. Germline V gene sequence: CDR1 LNHDA, CDR2 SQIVND (reference sequence). The V and J ends lost 3 bases and 1 base, in that order; junction bases with no gene match: 4. This CDR3 has 15 residues. The CDR3 nucleotides read TGTGCCAGTAGTATTCGTGACAGGGGGAACACTGAAGCTTTCTTT. Amino acids: CASSIRDRGNTEAFF. Full variable domain (rest looked up from reference TRBV19 and TRBJ1-1): DGGITQSPKYLFRKEGQNVTLSCEQNLNHDAMYWYRQDPGQGLRLIYYSQIVNDFQKGDIAEGYSVSREKKESFPLTVTSAQKNPTAFYLCASSIRDRGNTEAFFGQGTRLTVV.

The rearrangement links TRBV10-1 to TRBJ2-3; D may be TRBD2 (6 bases). Germline V CDR1 and CDR2: WNHNN, SYGVQD (reference sequence). The CDR3 is 14 residues long. Trimming pared 8 bases from V and 4 bases from J, leaving 16 bases between. CDR3 nucleotide sequence: TGCGCCAGCGCCCGGACAAGCGGGTCAGATACGCAGTATTTT. Its translation is CASARTSGSDTQYF.

This chain links TRBV6-1 with TRBJ1-1; TRBD1 might be the D (6 bases). V lost 9 bases to trimming and J lost 11 bases, with 16 bases between them. The CDR3 extends over 11 amino acids. CDR1 MNHNS and CDR2 SASEGT come from the germline V gene. The CDR3 spells CASHRAGEAFF. Here the CDR3 DNA reads TGTGCCAGTCACAGGGCCGGTGAGGCTTTCTTT.

This rearrangement joins TRBV29-1 to TRBJ2-7, with D possibly matching TRBD1 (6 bases). This CDR3 is built from 11 residues. V was clipped by 6 bases and J by 1 base, with 7 bases between them. Germline V lookup: CDR1 SQVTM, CDR2 ANQGSEA. CDR3 residues: CSVRGSYEQYF. The CDR3 nucleotides read TGCAGCGTCAGGGGATCCTACGAGCAGTACTTC.

The V gene is TRBV11-1, the J gene TRBJ1-1; no reliable D call. The germline V gene has CDR1 SGHAT and CDR2 FQDESV (reference sequence). The CDR3 is made up of 11 amino acids. V was clipped by 5 bases and J by 1 base, with 2 bases between them. In nucleotides, the CDR3 is TGTGCCAGCAGCCGGAACACTGAAGCTTTCTTT. Protein sequence: CASSRNTEAFF.

This clone was counted once. The chain couples TRBV7-8 to TRBJ2-3; tentative D call: TRBD1 (5 bases). V lost 11 bases and J lost 1, with 13 bases in between. Germline V gene sequence: CDR1 SGHVS, CDR2 FQNEAQ. The CDR3 is 13 amino acids. The chain's CDR3 is CALSPTGTDTQYF. For the CDR3, the DNA is TGTGCCTTATCCCCGACAGGCACAGATACGCAGTATTTT.

CDR3 nucleotides: TGTGCCAGCAGTATAAGGCCAGGGGGTAACTATGGCTACACCTTC. Its translation: CASSIRPGGNYGYTF. The chain employs TRBV6-6 and TRBJ1-2; 7 positions match TRBD1. Germline loops: CDR1 MNHNY, CDR2 SVGAGI (reference sequence). The J segment lost 1 base and the V segment lost 5 bases, leaving 7 bases of the junction unmatched. The CDR3 has 15 residues.